This T cell receptor (beta chain) was found in a study of identical twins. Notes on the study in general: Excess sharing by twins proved weaker in beta out-of-frame sequences. Conclusions rested on cross-sectional statistics rather than following the same donors.

About this clonotype: The antigen remains unidentified.

TCRdb recomputed calls from the 5' RACE reads with MiXCR, one row per CDR3 protein. Of around 200,000 distinct CDR3 sequences in the sample, 9.4% were seen once. This CDR3 contains 18 residues. Germline V gene lookup returns CDR1 DFQATT and CDR2 SNEGSKA (reference sequence). V lost 1 base to trimming and J lost 2 bases, with 21 bases between them. The rearrangement uses TRBV20-1 and TRBJ2-1; possibly TRBD1 or TRBD2 for D (6 bases each). The clonotype originates from a woman in her late teens or twenties in good health. Material for sequencing was memory (CD45RO+) T cells sorted from blood. The CDR3 sequence: CSARGPGDNPYTYNEQFF. CDR3 DNA sequence: TGCAGTGCTAGAGGTCCGGGGGACAATCCTTATACCTACAATGAGCAGTTCTTC.